This T cell receptor (beta chain) derives from a study of T cell responses to AZD1222 COVID-19 vaccine. Findings and caveats of the study: Of spike-specific TCRs, nearly half reportedly target regions left unmutated in variants. Only a handful of AZD1222 recipients were seropositive at baseline. Among the donors, most were white British and more were female, and clonal diversity was possibly underestimated.

CDR3 length equals 15 residues. The V end was cut by 2 bases, the J end by 0 bases, with 8 bases between. Germline values: CDR1 SGHTA, CDR2 FQGNSA. Profiling relied on immunoSEQ multiplex PCR, and the TCRdb table lists in-frame clones only, not all of them. The table lists approximately 300,000 clones, 90% to 95% of them singletons. Turning to this clone: Its antigen is unidentified.

Pooled in the analysis were second doses at about 4 or about 12 weeks. The chain employs TRBV7-2 and TRBJ2-1; D unclear. The receptor comes from an adult who received the AZD1222 COVID-19 vaccine. Sequencing used peripheral blood, obtained 28 days after the second AZD1222 dose. In nucleotides, the CDR3 is TGTGCCAGCAGCTTAAGCCGGAGCTCCTACAATGAGCAGTTCTTC. Encoded protein: CASSLSRSSYNEQFF.